A selection of T cell receptor beta chains follows, all from one sample in a study of T cell clonotyping in hematopoietic cell transplantation. Repertoires were generated with immunoSEQ multiplex PCR, while TCRdb's copy carries only in-frame clones and drops some. The sample records roughly 14,000 clones, 70% to 90% being singletons. The sequenced sample consisted of peripheral blood mononuclear cells. Receptors originate from a woman between 35 and 50 years old in good health. Some clones in this sample may be carry-over from other donors' samples. Both conserved end residues are trimmed from each CDR3. Not all rows give a size; the values are once, few, many and, for expanded clones, a class.

j_call v_call clone_size cdr3_aa
TRBJ2-3 TRBV7-6 NA ASSLSTDTQY
TRBJ2-7 TRBV4-2 NA ASSQDFGASGEEYEQY
TRBJ2-6 TRBV13 few ASSLGLAAHVLT
TRBJ2-7 TRBV28 NA ASSFGMYYEQY
TRBJ1-2 TRBV14 NA ASSPSQNYGYT
TRBJ2-3 TRBV6-4 NA ASSERRAIPDTQY
TRBJ2-2 TRBV7-3 NA ASSPTRGNTGELF
TRBJ1-2 TRBV29-1 NA SVEDRLVGRAGYT
TRBJ1-6 TRBV2 NA ASSTRQGDSPLH
TRBJ2-7 TRBV4-2 NA ASSQVGSGRTYEQY
TRBJ1-2 TRBV4-1 NA ASSQEWGDGYT
TRBJ1-4 TRBV5-1 NA ASSSRDSLNEKLF
TRBJ2-7 TRBV9 once ASSARPGLSEQY
TRBJ1-4 TRBV25-1 NA ASSELWVGTEDEKLF
TRBJ2-1 TRBV7-9 NA ASSLPAGGSNEQF
TRBJ1-3 TRBV6-6 NA ASSADSSGNTIY
TRBJ1-1 TRBV19 NA ASSQGGWGAF
TRBJ2-7 TRBV9 few ASSPQWGSEQY
TRBJ2-1 TRBV7-9 NA ASSLRPEQF
TRBJ2-7 TRBV4-3 NA ASSQDFEGTYEQY
TRBJ1-1 TRBV25-1 NA ASSGRDRGGMNTEAF
TRBJ1-2 TRBV29-1 NA SVTGPTAYGYT
TRBJ2-7 TRBV7-2 NA ASSPAGTNSYEQY
TRBJ2-7 TRBV6-1 once AYRREGYEQY
TRBJ2-4 TRBV27 NA ASSLWGENIQY
TRBJ1-2 TRBV6-1 once ASSEASGGGEGAGYT
TRBJ2-1 TRBV4-3 NA ASSQSSEYNEQF